This record concerns one T cell receptor (beta chain) sequence. These data come from a study of identical twins. In TCRdb, the 5' RACE reads were re-called with MiXCR into one record per CDR3 protein. Seen here are approximately 1.8 million distinct CDR3 sequences, more than 30% observed once, and the top ten hold about 0.27%. V was cut by 0 bases and J by 0 bases, with 6 bases left in between. CDR3 size: 16 residues. CDR1 is MGHRA, CDR2 YSYEKL, per germline. V usage is TRBV4-1 and J usage is TRBJ1-6; D not certain. The clonotype was recovered from a newborn girl in good health. The sample consisted of cord blood. CDR3 residues: CASSQDSFSYNSPLHF. CDR3 nucleotide sequence: TGCGCCAGCAGCCAAGACAGCTTCTCCTATAATTCACCCCTCCACTTT.